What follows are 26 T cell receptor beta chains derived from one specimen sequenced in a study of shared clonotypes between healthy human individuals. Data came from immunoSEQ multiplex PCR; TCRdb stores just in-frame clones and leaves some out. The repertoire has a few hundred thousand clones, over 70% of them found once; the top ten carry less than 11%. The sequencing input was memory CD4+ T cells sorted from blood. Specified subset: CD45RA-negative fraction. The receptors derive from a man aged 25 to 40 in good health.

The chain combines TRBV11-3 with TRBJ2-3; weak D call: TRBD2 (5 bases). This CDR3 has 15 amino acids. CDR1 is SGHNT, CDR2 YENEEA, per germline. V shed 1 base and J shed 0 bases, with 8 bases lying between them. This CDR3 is CASSLGGVSTDTQYF. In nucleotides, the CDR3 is TGTGCCAGCAGCTTAGGGGGAGTAAGCACAGATACGCAGTATTTT. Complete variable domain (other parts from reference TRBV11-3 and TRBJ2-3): EAGVVQSPRYKIIEKKQPVAFWCNPISGHNTLYWYLQNLGQGPELLIRYENEEAVDDSQLPKDRFSAERLKGVDSTLKIQPAELGDSAVYLCASSLGGVSTDTQYFGPGTRLTVL.

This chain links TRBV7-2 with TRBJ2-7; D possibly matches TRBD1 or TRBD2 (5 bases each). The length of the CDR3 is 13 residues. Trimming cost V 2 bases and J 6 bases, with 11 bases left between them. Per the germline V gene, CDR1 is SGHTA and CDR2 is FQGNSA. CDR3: CASSLLGRFEQYF. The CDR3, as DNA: TGTGCCAGCAGCTTACTGGGACGGTTCGAGCAGTACTTC.

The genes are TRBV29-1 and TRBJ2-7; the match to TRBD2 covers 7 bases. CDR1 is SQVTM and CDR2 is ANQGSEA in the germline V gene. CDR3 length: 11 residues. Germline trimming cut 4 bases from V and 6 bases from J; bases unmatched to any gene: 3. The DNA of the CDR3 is TGCAGCGTTGGGGGCGGGGGCGAGCAGTACTTC. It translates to CSVGGGGEQYF.

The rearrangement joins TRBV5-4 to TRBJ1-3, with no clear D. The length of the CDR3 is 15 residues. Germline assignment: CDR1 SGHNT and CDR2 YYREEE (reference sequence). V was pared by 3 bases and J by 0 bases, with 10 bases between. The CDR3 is CASSSREVSGNTIYF. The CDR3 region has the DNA TGTGCCAGCAGCTCGCGTGAGGTCTCTGGAAACACCATATATTTT.

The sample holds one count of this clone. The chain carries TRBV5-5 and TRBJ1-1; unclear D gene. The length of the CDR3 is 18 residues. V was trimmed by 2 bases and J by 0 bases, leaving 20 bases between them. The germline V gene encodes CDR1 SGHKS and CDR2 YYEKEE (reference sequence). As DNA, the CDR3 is TGTGCCAGCAGCTTTCTTGCGGCGAGGGAACGCTTGAACACTGAAGCTTTCTTT. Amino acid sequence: CASSFLAARERLNTEAFF.

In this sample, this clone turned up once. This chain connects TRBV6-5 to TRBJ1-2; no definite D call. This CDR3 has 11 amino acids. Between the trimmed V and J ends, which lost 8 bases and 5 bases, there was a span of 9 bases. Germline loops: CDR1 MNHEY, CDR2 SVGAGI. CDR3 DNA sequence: TGTGCCAGCGTAAATTCATATGGCTACACCTTC. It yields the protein CASVNSYGYTF.

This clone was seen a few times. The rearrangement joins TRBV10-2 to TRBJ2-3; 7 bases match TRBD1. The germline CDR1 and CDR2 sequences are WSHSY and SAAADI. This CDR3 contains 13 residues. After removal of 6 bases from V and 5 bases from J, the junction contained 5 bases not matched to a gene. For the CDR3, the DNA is TGCGCCAGCAGATTACAGGGGATAGATACGCAGTATTTT. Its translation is CASRLQGIDTQYF.

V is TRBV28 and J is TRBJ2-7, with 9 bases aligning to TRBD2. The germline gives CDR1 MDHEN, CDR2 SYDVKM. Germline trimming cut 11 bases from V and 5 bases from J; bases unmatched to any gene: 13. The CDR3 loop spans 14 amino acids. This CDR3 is CASRVGTSFHEQYF. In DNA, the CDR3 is TGTGCCTCACGAGTTGGGACTAGCTTCCACGAGCAGTACTTC. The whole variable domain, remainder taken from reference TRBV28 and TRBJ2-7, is DVKVTQSSRYLVKRTGEKVFLECVQDMDHENMFWYRQDPGLGLRLIYFSYDVKMKEKGDIPEGYSVSREKKERFSLILESASTNQTSMYLCASRVGTSFHEQYFGPGTRLTVT.

The CDR3 is CASSSPRGLDTDTQYF. DNA of the CDR3: TGTGCCAGCAGTTCCCCAAGGGGGCTGGACACAGATACGCAGTATTTT. V is TRBV27 and J is TRBJ2-3; 7 nucleotides agree with TRBD1. The ends lost 4 bases at V and 2 bases at J; junction bases unmatched: 9. CDR1 and CDR2 from the germline V gene are MNHEY and SMNVEV (reference sequence). This CDR3 has 16 residues.

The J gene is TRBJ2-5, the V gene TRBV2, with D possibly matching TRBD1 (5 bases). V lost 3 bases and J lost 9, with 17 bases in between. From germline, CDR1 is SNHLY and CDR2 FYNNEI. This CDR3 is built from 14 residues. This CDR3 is CASSEAQGGAAQYF. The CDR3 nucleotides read TGTGCCAGCAGTGAGGCCCAGGGTGGGGCGGCCCAGTACTTC.

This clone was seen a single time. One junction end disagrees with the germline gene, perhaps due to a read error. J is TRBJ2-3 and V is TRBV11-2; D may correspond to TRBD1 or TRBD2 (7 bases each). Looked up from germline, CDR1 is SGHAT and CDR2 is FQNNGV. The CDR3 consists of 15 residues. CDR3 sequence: CAGSQQGRGTDTQYF. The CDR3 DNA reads TGTGCCGGCAGCCAACAGGGGAGGGGCACAGATACGCAGTATTTT.

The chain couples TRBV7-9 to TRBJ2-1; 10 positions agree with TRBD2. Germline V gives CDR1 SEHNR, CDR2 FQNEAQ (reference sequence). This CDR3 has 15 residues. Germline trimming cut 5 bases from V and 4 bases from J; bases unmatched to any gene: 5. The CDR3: CASSQTSGTYNEQFF. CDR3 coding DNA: TGTGCCAGCAGCCAAACTAGCGGGACATACAATGAGCAGTTCTTC.

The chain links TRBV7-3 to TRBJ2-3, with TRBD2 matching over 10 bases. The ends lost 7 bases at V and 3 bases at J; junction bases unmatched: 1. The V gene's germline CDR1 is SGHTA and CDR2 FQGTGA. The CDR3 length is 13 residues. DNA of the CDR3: TGTGCCAGCACTAGCGGGAGAACAGATACGCAGTATTTT. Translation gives CASTSGRTDTQYF.

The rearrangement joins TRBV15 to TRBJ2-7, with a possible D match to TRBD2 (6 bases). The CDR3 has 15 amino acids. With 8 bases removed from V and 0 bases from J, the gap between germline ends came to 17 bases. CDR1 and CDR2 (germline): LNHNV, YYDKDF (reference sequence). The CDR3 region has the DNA TGTGCCACCCGGGGGAGCCCCGTCCCCTCCTACGAGCAGTACTTC. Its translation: CATRGSPVPSYEQYF.

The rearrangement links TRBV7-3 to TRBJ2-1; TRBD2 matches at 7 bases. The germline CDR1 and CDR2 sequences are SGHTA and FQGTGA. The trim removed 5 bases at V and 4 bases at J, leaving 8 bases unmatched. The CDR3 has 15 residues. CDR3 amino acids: CASSQGLVPYNEQFF. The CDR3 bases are TGTGCCAGCAGCCAAGGACTAGTCCCTTACAATGAGCAGTTCTTC.

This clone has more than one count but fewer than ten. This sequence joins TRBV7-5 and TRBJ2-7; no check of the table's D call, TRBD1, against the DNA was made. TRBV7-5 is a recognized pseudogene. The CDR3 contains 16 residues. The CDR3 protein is CVRHTGTGGLPYEQYF. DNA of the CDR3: TGTGTCAGACATACCGGGACAGGGGGCCTCCCCTACGAGCAGTACTTC.

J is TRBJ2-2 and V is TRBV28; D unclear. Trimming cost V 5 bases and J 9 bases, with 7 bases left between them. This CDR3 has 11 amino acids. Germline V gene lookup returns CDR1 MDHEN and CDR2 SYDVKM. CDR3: CASSLGRELFF. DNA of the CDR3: TGTGCCAGCAGTCTAGGACGGGAGCTGTTTTTT. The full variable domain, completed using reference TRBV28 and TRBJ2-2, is DVKVTQSSRYLVKRTGEKVFLECVQDMDHENMFWYRQDPGLGLRLIYFSYDVKMKEKGDIPEGYSVSREKKERFSLILESASTNQTSMYLCASSLGRELFFGEGSRLTVL.

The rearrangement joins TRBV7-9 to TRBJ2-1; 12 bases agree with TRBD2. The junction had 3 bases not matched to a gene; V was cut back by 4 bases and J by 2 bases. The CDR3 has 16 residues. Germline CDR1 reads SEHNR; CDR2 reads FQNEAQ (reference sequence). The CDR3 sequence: CASSYGLAGTYNEQFF. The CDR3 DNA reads TGTGCCAGCAGCTACGGACTAGCGGGGACCTACAATGAGCAGTTCTTC.

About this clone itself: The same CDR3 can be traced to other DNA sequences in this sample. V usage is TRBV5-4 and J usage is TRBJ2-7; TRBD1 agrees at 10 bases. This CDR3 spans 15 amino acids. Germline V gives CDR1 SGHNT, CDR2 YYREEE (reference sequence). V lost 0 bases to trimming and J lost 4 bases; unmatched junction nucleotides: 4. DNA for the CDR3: TGTGCCAGCAGCTTGGGTGGACAGGGGGTGTACGAGCAGTACTTC. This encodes CASSLGGQGVYEQYF.

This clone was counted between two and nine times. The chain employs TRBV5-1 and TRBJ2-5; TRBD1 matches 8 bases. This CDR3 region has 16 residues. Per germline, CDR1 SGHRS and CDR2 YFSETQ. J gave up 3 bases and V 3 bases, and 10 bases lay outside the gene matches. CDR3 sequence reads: CASSSRVDRGEETQYF. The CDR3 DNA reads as TGCGCCAGCAGCTCCCGCGTAGACAGGGGAGAAGAGACCCAGTACTTC. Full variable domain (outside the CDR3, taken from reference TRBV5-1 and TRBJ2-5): KAGVTQTPRYLIKTRGQQVTLSCSPISGHRSVSWYQQTPGQGLQFLFEYFSETQRNKGNFPGRFSGRQFSNSRSEMNVSTLELGDSALYLCASSSRVDRGEETQYFGPGTRLLVL.

CDR3 region: CAISESLAVGEQYF. Here the CDR3 DNA reads TGTGCCATCAGTGAGTCTTTGGCAGTTGGTGAGCAGTACTTC. The V and J genes are TRBV10-3 and TRBJ2-7, with no clear D. This CDR3 has 14 amino acids. V dropped 0 bases and J dropped 7 bases, with 13 bases sitting between them. Germline CDR1 reads ENHRY; CDR2 reads SYGVKD.

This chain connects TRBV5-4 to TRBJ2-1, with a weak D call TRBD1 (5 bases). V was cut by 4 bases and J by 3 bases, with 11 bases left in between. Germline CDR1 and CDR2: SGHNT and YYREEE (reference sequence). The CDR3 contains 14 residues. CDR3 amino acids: CASSPGPGYNEQFF. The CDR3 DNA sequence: TGTGCCAGCAGCCCAGGGCCCGGCTACAATGAGCAGTTCTTC.

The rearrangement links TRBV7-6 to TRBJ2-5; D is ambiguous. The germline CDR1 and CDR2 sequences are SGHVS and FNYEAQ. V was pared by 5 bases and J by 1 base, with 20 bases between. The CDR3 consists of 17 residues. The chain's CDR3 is CASSLLPITSLQETQYF. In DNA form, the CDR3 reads TGTGCCAGCAGCCTACTGCCTATTACGTCCCTCCAAGAGACCCAGTACTTC.

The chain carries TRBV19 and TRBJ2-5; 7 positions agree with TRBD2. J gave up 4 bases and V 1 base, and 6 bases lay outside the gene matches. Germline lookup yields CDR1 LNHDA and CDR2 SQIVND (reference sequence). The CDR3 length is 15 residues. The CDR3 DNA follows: TGTGCCAGTAGTATAGCTGCGGGAGACTCAGAGACCCAGTACTTC. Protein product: CASSIAAGDSETQYF. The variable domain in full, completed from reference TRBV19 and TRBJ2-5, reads DGGITQSPKYLFRKEGQNVTLSCEQNLNHDAMYWYRQDPGQGLRLIYYSQIVNDFQKGDIAEGYSVSREKKESFPLTVTSAQKNPTAFYLCASSIAAGDSETQYFGPGTRLLVL.

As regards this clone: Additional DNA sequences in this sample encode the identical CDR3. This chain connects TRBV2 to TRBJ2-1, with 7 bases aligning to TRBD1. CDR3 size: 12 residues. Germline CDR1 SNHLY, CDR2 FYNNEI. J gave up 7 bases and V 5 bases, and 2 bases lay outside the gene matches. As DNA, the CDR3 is TGTGCCAGCAGTAACAGGGGAAATGAGCAGTTCTTC. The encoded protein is CASSNRGNEQFF.

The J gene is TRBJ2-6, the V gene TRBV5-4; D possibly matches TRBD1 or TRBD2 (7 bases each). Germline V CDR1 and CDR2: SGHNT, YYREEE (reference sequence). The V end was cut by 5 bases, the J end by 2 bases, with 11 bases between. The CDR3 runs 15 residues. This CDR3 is CASSQGGAGANVLTF. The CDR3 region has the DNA TGTGCCAGCAGTCAGGGGGGGGCTGGGGCCAACGTCCTGACTTTC.